The 15 T cell receptor beta chains below were found in one sample sequenced in a study of blood T cell repertoires in COVID-19. Produced via immunoSEQ multiplex PCR; TCRdb's table is partial and in-frame only. The table records 15,000 to 20,000 clones, 65% to 80% of them present only once. Sequencing was carried out using peripheral blood. These receptor sequences come from a man between 65 and 79 years old with COVID-19, enrolled during active disease.

The chain has TRBV3-1 (or the pseudogene TRBV3-2) and TRBJ1-2; D is unclear. Germline V CDR1 and CDR2: LGHDT, YNNKEL (reference sequence). Trimming shortened V by 1 base and J by 2 bases, and 8 bases separated the two germline ends. The CDR3 is made up of 14 amino acids. CDR3: CASSQVEGNYGYTF. DNA of the CDR3: TGTGCCAGCAGCCAAGTTGAGGGAAACTATGGCTACACCTTC.

V and J are TRBV7-8 and TRBJ1-1, with D maybe TRBD1 (6 bases). Germline lookup yields CDR1 SGHVS and CDR2 FQNEAQ. This CDR3 spans 16 amino acids. V was pared by 2 bases and J by 2 bases, with 15 bases between. For the CDR3, the DNA is TGTGCCAGCAGCTTACACGGACAGATTATAAACACTGAAGCTTTCTTT. This codes for CASSLHGQIINTEAFF.

This clone was counted only a few times. The chain couples TRBV4-1 to TRBJ1-2; no firm D call. Germline CDR1 is MGHRA and CDR2 is YSYEKL. Between the trimmed V and J ends, which lost 1 base and 2 bases, there was a span of 14 bases. This CDR3 has 16 residues. CDR3 sequence: CASSQAGWRRNYGYTF. The DNA of the CDR3 is TGCGCCAGCAGCCAAGCTGGGTGGAGGAGAAACTATGGCTACACCTTC.

The CDR3 coding sequence is TGTGCCAGCAGCTTAGCGCGGGCAGGGAACACTGAAGCTTTCTTT. It encodes CASSLARAGNTEAFF. The rearrangement links TRBV7-9 to TRBJ1-1; D is unresolved. Germline V gene data show CDR1 as SEHNR and CDR2 as FQNEAQ (reference sequence). Trimming removed 0 bases at V and 1 base at J, with 9 bases between. CDR3 length equals 15 residues.

The chain employs TRBV6-4 and TRBJ2-1, with TRBD2 as a possible D gene (6 bases). This CDR3 has 12 residues. Germline V gives CDR1 MRHNA, CDR2 SNTAGT. V was clipped by 1 base and J by 10 bases, with 8 bases between them. Here the CDR3 reads CASSDFRGEQFF. For the CDR3, the DNA is TGTGCCAGCAGTGACTTCCGGGGGGAGCAGTTCTTC.

The CDR3 nucleotides read TGTGCCTGGAGCCGACTAGACAGCCTGAACCCGGCCCGCGGCTACACCTTC. Its protein is CAWSRLDSLNPARGYTF. The J gene is TRBJ1-2, the V gene TRBV30, with D maybe TRBD1 (5 bases). The CDR3 length is 17 residues. The germline gives CDR1 GTSNPN, CDR2 SVGIG (reference sequence). Trimming shortened V by 3 bases and J by 8 bases, and 28 bases separated the two germline ends.

The chain employs TRBV6-1 and TRBJ1-6; a weak D match, TRBD1 (5 bases). In germline, CDR1 is MNHNS, CDR2 SASEGT. V was cut by 1 base and J by 7 bases, with 11 bases left in between. This CDR3 has 15 amino acids. CDR3 sequence: CASSEVLGANSPLHF. The CDR3 region has the DNA TGTGCCAGCAGTGAAGTCCTAGGGGCGAATTCACCCCTCCACTTT.

The chain has TRBV29-1 and TRBJ2-1, with 9 bases aligning to TRBD2. Germline CDR1 is SQVTM and CDR2 is ANQGSEA. V gave up 3 bases and J gave up 0 bases; unmatched junction bases: 3. The CDR3 loop spans 15 amino acids. The CDR3 nucleotides are TGCAGCGTTGACGCGGGAGGGCCCTCCTACAATGAGCAGTTCTTC. As protein: CSVDAGGPSYNEQFF.

This chain uses TRBV5-6 with TRBJ1-2, with D maybe TRBD1 (5 bases). The CDR3 spans 16 residues. Germline values: CDR1 SGHDT, CDR2 YYEEEE. V gave up 4 bases and J gave up 1 base, with 17 bases separating them. In nucleotides, the CDR3 is TGTGCCAGCAGCCCGAGCGACCGACAGAATAACTATGGCTACACCTTC. Translation gives CASSPSDRQNNYGYTF.

This clone has just one count. V is TRBV6-6 and J is TRBJ1-6; D remains ambiguous. Trimming left V 6 bases short and J 9 bases short, with 9 bases between. This CDR3 spans 12 amino acids. Germline V gene lookup returns CDR1 MNHNY and CDR2 SVGAGI (reference sequence). CDR3 coding DNA: TGTGCCAGCAGCCCGTATCCTTCACCCCTCCACTTT. This sequence encodes CASSPYPSPLHF.

The J gene is TRBJ2-3, the V gene TRBV7-9; unclear D gene. The CDR3 spans 13 residues. Between the trimmed V and J ends, which lost 4 bases and 0 bases, there was a span of 5 bases. Germline CDR1 is SEHNR and CDR2 is FQNEAQ (reference sequence). In DNA form, the CDR3 reads TGTGCCAGCAGCTGGGCTAGCACAGATACGCAGTATTTT. Protein product: CASSWASTDTQYF.

The J gene is TRBJ2-7, the V gene TRBV28; 11 bases line up with TRBD1. The CDR3 is made up of 15 amino acids. CDR1 is MDHEN and CDR2 is SYDVKM in the germline V gene. Unmatched junction bases numbered 6, after V lost 5 bases and J lost 3 bases. CDR3 DNA: TGTGCCAGCAGTCCTACCGGGACAGGGGGCTACGAGCAGTACTTC. Encoded protein: CASSPTGTGGYEQYF.

The chain employs TRBV6-2 or TRBV6-3 and TRBJ1-5; D possibly corresponds to TRBD1 (6 bases). The V and J ends lost 4 bases and 15 bases respectively, with 16 bases between them. Germline V gene data show CDR1 as MNHEY and CDR2 as SVGEGT. The CDR3 is 12 residues long. CDR3 DNA: TGTGCCAGCAGTTGGTTTGGGCAGGGGCGGCATTTT. Protein: CASSWFGQGRHF.

This CDR3 reads CASSSGTGYAGELFF. The DNA for the CDR3 is TGTGCCAGCAGCTCCGGGACAGGGTACGCCGGGGAGCTGTTTTTT. The V gene is TRBV28, the J gene TRBJ2-2, with TRBD1 matching over 9 bases. This CDR3 comprises 15 residues. The germline CDR1 and CDR2 sequences are MDHEN and SYDVKM. V lost 6 bases and J lost 6; bases outside the gene matches: 8.

This CDR3 is CASSRIAGATDTQYF. DNA for the CDR3: TGTGCCAGCAGCCGCATAGCGGGAGCCACAGATACGCAGTATTTT. The chain links TRBV5-6 to TRBJ2-3; TRBD2 aligns across 9 bases. Germline assignment: CDR1 SGHDT and CDR2 YYEEEE. This CDR3 is 15 amino acids long. V was clipped by 4 bases and J by 2 bases; unmatched bases: 5.